The 10 T cell receptor beta chains below were found in one sample sequenced in a study of T cells in Graves' hyperthyroidism and ophthalmopathy. TCR beta CDR3 sequences were amplified from RNA transcripts. HTBI primers were the set used in a first-round RT-PCR of the TCR CDR3. TCRdb redid the calling of the multiplex PCR reads with MiXCR, one entry per CDR3 protein. The sample consists of approximately 430,000 distinct CDR3 sequences, under 15% of them appearing once. Sequences were obtained from blood. These receptors were collected from a man in his late teens or twenties with Graves' ophthalmopathy.

This clonotype was seen ten or more times. V and J are TRBV20-1 and TRBJ1-2; a weak D match, TRBD1 (5 bases). Trimming left V 4 bases short and J 5 bases short, with 17 bases between. This CDR3 has 14 amino acids. Looked up from germline, CDR1 is DFQATT and CDR2 is SNEGSKA (reference sequence). DNA for the CDR3: TGCAGTGCTACCGCAGGGAAATTGGGATATGGCTACACCTTC. Residues: CSATAGKLGYGYTF.

This clonotype was found many times. The V call is TRBV5-1, the J call TRBJ2-4; TRBD2 aligns across 9 bases. The J segment lost 1 base and the V segment lost 5 bases, leaving 13 bases of the junction unmatched. The germline CDR1 and CDR2 sequences are SGHRS and YFSETQ. The CDR3 is made up of 18 amino acids. This CDR3 is CASRIRDRGGDAKNIQYF. Written as DNA, the CDR3 is TGCGCCAGCAGAATCCGAGACCGCGGGGGGGACGCCAAAAACATTCAGTACTTC.

This clonotype appeared a few times. The gene calls are TRBV6-4 and TRBJ2-2; tentatively, D is TRBD2 (7 bases). Germline assignment: CDR1 MRHNA and CDR2 SNTAGT. The CDR3 contains 14 residues. Trimming left V 4 bases short and J 3 bases short, with 9 bases between. The CDR3 reads CASSAGGDTGELFF. For the CDR3, the DNA is TGTGCCAGCAGTGCGGGGGGCGACACCGGGGAGCTGTTTTTT.

At least ten counts were recorded for this clonotype. The rearrangement uses TRBV27 and TRBJ1-4; D gene unclear. The CDR3 has 16 residues. V gave up 5 bases and J gave up 7 bases, with 20 bases separating them. Germline CDR1 MNHEY, CDR2 SMNVEV (reference sequence). The CDR3 region is CASSPMIASVGEKLFF. As DNA, the CDR3 is TGTGCCAGCAGTCCCATGATTGCCTCGGTGGGTGAAAAACTGTTTTTT.

This clonotype has just a few counts. V usage is TRBV20-1 and J usage is TRBJ2-3, with D tentatively TRBD2 (6 bases). Germline V gene data show CDR1 as DFQATT and CDR2 as SNEGSKA (reference sequence). V dropped 7 bases and J dropped 2 bases, with 13 bases sitting between them. This CDR3 has 13 residues. The CDR3 DNA reads TGCAGTGAAGGCAGGAGGGACACAGATACGCAGTATTTT. Encoded protein: CSEGRRDTDTQYF.

As to this clonotype: A read error may be the cause here, since a much bigger clone is one base away. The V call is TRBV7-2, the J call TRBJ2-5; 7 nucleotides match TRBD2. CDR1 and CDR2 from the germline V gene are SGHTA and FQGNSA. The trim removed 2 bases at V and 5 bases at J, leaving 2 bases unmatched. This CDR3 has 13 residues. The CDR3 is CASSLRRGETQYF. The CDR3 DNA sequence: TGTGCCAGCAGCTTACGGCGGGGGGAGACCCAGTACTTC.

The sample holds many counts of this clonotype. V and J are TRBV18 and TRBJ2-7, with D perhaps TRBD2 (5 bases). Trimming took off 3 bases at V and 5 bases at J, with 11 bases between the two ends. Looked up from germline, CDR1 is KGHSH and CDR2 is LQKENI. The CDR3 is 13 residues long. The CDR3: CASSPNDGDEQYF. The DNA for the CDR3 is TGTGCCAGCTCACCGAACGACGGGGACGAGCAGTACTTC.

This clonotype was detected many times. The chain couples TRBV6-1 to TRBJ1-5; 9 bases align to TRBD1. Germline-derived CDR1 and CDR2 are MNHNS and SASEGT. The CDR3 covers 14 residues. The junction had 3 bases not matched to a gene; V was cut back by 8 bases and J by 1 base. CDR3 DNA sequence: TGTGCCAGCTACAGGGGGCGGAGCAATCAGCCCCAGCATTTT. The encoded protein is CASYRGRSNQPQHF.

The table lists this clonotype with many counts. The chain is built from TRBV5-6 and TRBJ1-2; D is possibly TRBD1 (6 bases). Germline values: CDR1 SGHDT, CDR2 YYEEEE. The CDR3 contains 14 residues. Trimming stripped 0 bases from V and 2 bases from J, with 8 bases between. The CDR3 sequence is CASSLGDNNYGYTF. CDR3 bases: TGTGCCAGCAGCTTGGGGGACAACAACTATGGCTACACCTTC.

This clonotype has more than one count but fewer than ten. CDR3 residues: CSGDPARQETQYF. The CDR3 bases are TGCAGCGGGGACCCAGCGAGGCAAGAGACCCAGTACTTC. The genes are TRBV20-1 and TRBJ2-5, with D perhaps being TRBD1 or TRBD2 (5 bases each). CDR3 length: 13 residues. CDR1 DFQATT and CDR2 SNEGSKA come from the germline V gene (reference sequence).